Listed below are T cell receptor beta chains from one sample, sequenced in a study of T cell repertoires in cytomegalovirus infection. No antigen has been identified for these receptors. Each CDR3 protein gets one entry after TCRdb re-called the reads with MiXCR. Of about 920,000 distinct CDR3 sequences in the sample, roughly 31% were seen once. Source: cultured CD8+ T cells from PBMCs, taken from culture after CMV antigen stimulation. These receptors were obtained from a human donor in good health (CMV status not recorded). Some clones in this sample may be carry-over from other donors' samples. Each CDR3 is given without its conserved first and last residue. The D gene is left open where the match is weak. Only part of the rows carry a size: once, few, many, or a class if the clone is expanded.

TRBV10-2	.	TRBJ2-6	.	ASTLRAAGANVLT
TRBV4-2	.	TRBJ2-7	.	ASANGANPEQY
TRBV19	few	TRBJ2-1	.	ASSIGLGTEQF
TRBV7-2	many	TRBJ1-4	TRBD1	ASSFRQGSEKLF
TRBV25-1	few	TRBJ2-3	.	ASSWGRQGTDTQY
TRBV6-6	.	TRBJ1-1	.	ASSPGWGVTEAF
TRBV6-1	.	TRBJ1-2	.	ASSLTGRTEGYT
TRBV4-1	few	TRBJ1-2	.	ASRNPLGGYT
TRBV2	.	TRBJ2-5	.	ASRDLAGRPQETQY
TRBV9	few	TRBJ2-6	TRBD1	ASSVARDRGSGANVLT
TRBV27	few	TRBJ1-5	.	ASSLGGGASPQH
TRBV15	.	TRBJ1-5	.	ATSSQKGNQPQH
TRBV27	few	TRBJ2-1	.	ASSLRPGLRVLYNEQF
TRBV9	.	TRBJ1-3	.	ASSVGQDSGNTIY
TRBV10-3	.	TRBJ1-1	.	ASVGPRQGNTEAF
TRBV2	.	TRBJ1-2	.	ASKDRNYGYT
TRBV7-8	few	TRBJ1-4	.	ASSLEVYANEKLF
TRBV27	few	TRBJ2-1	TRBD2	ASSLTGSGGSAYNEQF
TRBV7-8	many	TRBJ2-1	.	ASSSVPADHYLNEQF
TRBV13	.	TRBJ2-1	TRBD2	ASSQRGAEGEQF
TRBV6-5	.	TRBJ2-3	TRBD2	ASRFTSGGLGDTQY
TRBV23-1	.	TRBJ2-5	.	ASSQIPRDPHQETQY
TRBV15	few	TRBJ2-6	.	ATSSASGSGANVLT
TRBV13	many	TRBJ2-1	.	ASGLTNEQF
TRBV20-1	.	TRBJ1-1	.	SARDWDHEAF
TRBV5-6	.	TRBJ2-1	.	ASSPTRTPYNEQF
TRBV7-2	many	TRBJ1-4	TRBD1	ASSLASGGNEKLF
TRBV14	few	TRBJ2-1	.	ASSRRMVAAEQF
TRBV12-3/TRBV12-4	many	TRBJ1-2	TRBD1	ASSPGQAFNYGYT
TRBV2	.	TRBJ1-5	.	VSSDSGPQH
TRBV7-6	few	TRBJ2-1	.	ASSSLTDARSYNEQF
TRBV7-9	.	TRBJ2-1	TRBD1	ARSTSRDRENEQF
TRBV7-9	many	TRBJ1-3	.	ASSPREVGRRNTIY
TRBV2	.	TRBJ2-3	TRBD1	ASSDWDSNTDTQY
TRBV6-8	.	TRBJ2-7	TRBD1	ASSYFRDRGQEQY
TRBV4-1	few	TRBJ2-2	TRBD1	ASATTGIGELF
TRBV20-1	.	TRBJ1-2	.	SALGGDGGSYGYT
TRBV7-9	few	TRBJ1-1	.	ASSLISVPEAF
TRBV6-2/TRBV6-3	many	TRBJ2-1	TRBD1	ASSYSPKTGQVNEQF
TRBV6-2/TRBV6-3	many	TRBJ1-1	.	ASSYSLWNTEAF
TRBV6-6	.	TRBJ2-6	.	ARGSGAGANVLT
TRBV11-1	.	TRBJ1-5	TRBD1	ASSPETGTGEPIFHYSNQPQH
TRBV7-6	many	TRBJ2-3	TRBD2	ASSLGLAGTDTQY
TRBV12-5	.	TRBJ1-5	.	ASGLVRNQPQH
TRBV6-1	few	TRBJ1-2	.	ASIPDLGPYGYT
TRBV5-1	.	TRBJ2-3	TRBD1	ASSLRQGAETDTQY
TRBV19	.	TRBJ2-5	.	ASSIGANQETQY
TRBV6-6	.	TRBJ1-4	.	ATQGQTNEKLF
TRBV7-9	.	TRBJ2-1	TRBD2	ASSFGGGARNEQF
TRBV4-3	.	TRBJ1-2	.	ASSQRDRNYGYT
TRBV7-6	.	TRBJ2-1	.	ASSSVGDNEQF
TRBV12-3/TRBV12-4	.	TRBJ1-2	TRBD1	ASGIYRGDYGYT
TRBV20-1	.	TRBJ1-2	.	SARAGFYGYT
TRBV12-3/TRBV12-4	.	TRBJ2-1	TRBD2	ASSLGLAGAHNEQF
TRBV29-1	many	TRBJ2-3	.	SAFARRGGTDTQY
TRBV9	.	TRBJ2-1	TRBD1	ASSDHRGEYNEQF
TRBV12-3/TRBV12-4	many	TRBJ2-1	.	ASNPTETYNEQF
TRBV11-2	few	TRBJ2-3	.	ASSSPGTRGADTQY